This T cell receptor (beta chain) was documented in a study of human T cells and chemical hapten exposure. About the study: Largely, small differences in pooled library volume made per-sample TCR yields vary.

Trimming took 8 bases from V and 0 from J; bases not matched to a gene: 10. Germline values: CDR1 SNHLY, CDR2 FYNNEI. This CDR3 has 16 amino acids. TCRdb recomputed calls from the RACE reads with MiXCR, one row per CDR3 protein. The sample carries nearly 55,000 distinct CDR3 sequences, 8.5% to 10% recorded once. As to time point: patch test 2, 6 weeks after DPC sensitization. As to treatment: therapeutic diphenylcyclopropenone sensitization with weekly scalp DPC. Donors were 18 to 70-year-old alopecia patients suitable for DPC. Unfractionated whole blood yielded the extracted total RNA. Concerning this clonotype itself: No antigen is known for it.

The study's findings and limits: Donors were affected by alopecia, so their immune reaction might vary from that of healthy individuals.

This specimen was whole blood, taken in connection with sensitization to the hapten diphenylcyclopropenone (DPC). The TCR originated in a woman aged 45-65 years with alopecia areata. Some clones in this sample may be carry-over from other donors' samples. The chain recombines TRBV2 with TRBJ2-4; 7 positions agree with TRBD2. CDR3 nucleotide sequence: TGTGCCAGCGGGCGGGGGACCCTTGGAGCCAAAAACATTCAGTACTTC. Residues: CASGRGTLGAKNIQYF.